Presented here are 3 T cell receptor beta chains from one specimen sequenced in a study of cytomegalovirus exposure and HLA in healthy donors. The study ran its PCR with 60 Vbeta and 13 Jbeta primers. The method was immunoSEQ multiplex PCR; TCRdb's version includes in-frame clones alone and lacks a portion of them. The specimen's table records some 160,000 clones. The sequenced material came from PBMCs. Source of these receptors: a man aged 30 to 45 in good health and CMV-seronegative.

The chain is built from TRBV5-1 and TRBJ2-3; TRBD2 matches at 11 bases. Germline V CDR1 and CDR2: SGHRS, YFSETQ. After removal of 2 bases from V and 2 bases from J, the junction contained 4 bases not matched to a gene. CDR3 length: 16 residues. CDR3 residues: CASSLMGLAATDTQYF. The DNA for the CDR3 is TGCGCCAGCAGCTTAATGGGACTAGCGGCCACAGATACGCAGTATTTT.

This chain joins TRBV7-2 and TRBJ1-2, with 8 bases matching TRBD1. The junction had 5 bases not matched to a gene; V was cut back by 5 bases and J by 6 bases. The CDR3 covers 13 residues. CDR1 is SGHTA, CDR2 FQGNSA, per germline. In nucleotides, the CDR3 is TGTGCCAGCAGCACCCCGACAGGGGATGGCTACACCTTC. Amino acids: CASSTPTGDGYTF.

The chain recombines TRBV19 with TRBJ2-1, with D possibly TRBD2 on 6 matching bases. V lost 3 bases, J lost 6 bases, and 12 bases lay in between. The germline gives CDR1 LNHDA, CDR2 SQIVND (reference sequence). This CDR3 is built from 14 residues. The CDR3 region is CASSISRDRNEQFF. The CDR3 DNA reads as TGTGCCAGTAGTATCTCGCGGGATCGCAATGAGCAGTTCTTC.